This is a list of T cell receptor beta chains from one sample in a study of shared clonotypes between healthy human individuals. Assay: immunoSEQ multiplex PCR; the TCRdb copy retains only in-frame clones and omits some. Of over a million clones listed, roughly 96% were seen once; the top ten hold 0.95% to 1.5%. The sequenced material came from naive CD4+ T cells sorted from blood. These receptors were collected from a man aged 25-40 years in good health. The CDR3 runs from the conserved cysteine through the conserved F or W. D genes are given only for firm matches. Part of the rows lack a size; the others show once, few, many or a class for expanded clones.

cdr3_nt cdr3_aa cdr3_length v_call clone_size j_call d_call
TGTGCCAGCAGCCAAGGCGGGACAGGGGGTTTTAACAATGAGCAGTTCTTC CASSQGGTGGFNNEQFF 17 TRBV4-2 NA TRBJ2-1 TRBD1
TGTGCCAGCAGCGTGTCGAGTCAACTGGATACGCAGTATTTT CASSVSSQLDTQYF 14 TRBV9 NA TRBJ2-3 NA
TGTGCCAGCAGTTCTGCGAAAACCAATTGGGTTGCGACCCAGTACTTC CASSSAKTNWVATQYF 16 TRBV27 NA TRBJ2-5 NA
TGTGCCAGCATGGAACAGGGTGATCGGAGTGAAGCTTTCTTT CASMEQGDRSEAFF 14 TRBV13 NA TRBJ1-1 NA
TGTGCCAGCATTTCCGGGACAGGGGGACATCAGCCCCAGCATTTT CASISGTGGHQPQHF 15 TRBV6-1 NA TRBJ1-5 TRBD1
TGTGCCAGCAGCTTATTGGATTTCTACTATGGCTACACCTTC CASSLLDFYYGYTF 14 TRBV7-9 NA TRBJ1-2 NA
TGTGCCAGCAGCTGGTCTAGCGGGCAAGAGACCCAGTACTTC CASSWSSGQETQYF 14 TRBV5-4 NA TRBJ2-5 TRBD2
TGTGCCAGCACGTCGGGGCAGTCTCAGCCCCAGCATTTT CASTSGQSQPQHF 13 TRBV28 NA TRBJ1-5 NA
TGTGCCAGCAGCTTAGTGTCAGGACTACCCTACAATGAGCAGTTCTTC CASSLVSGLPYNEQFF 16 TRBV7-2 NA TRBJ2-1 NA
TGTGCCAGCAGTTTGCACGGAAACTATGGCTACACCTTC CASSLHGNYGYTF 13 TRBV28 NA TRBJ1-2 NA
TGTGCCAGCAGCCAAGATGGGTTCCGTGCCTCGAGAGGTGGGGAGCAGTTCTTC CASSQDGFRASRGGEQFF 18 TRBV4-2 NA TRBJ2-1 NA
TGTGCCAGCAGTTATTTTCAGGGTCGGGAAAAACTGTTTTTT CASSYFQGREKLFF 14 TRBV6-5 NA TRBJ1-4 NA
TGTGCCAGCAGTGCCACAACCCGGGGTGGTGAAAAACTGTTTTTT CASSATTRGGEKLFF 15 TRBV27 NA TRBJ1-4 NA
TGTGCCAGCAGCTCGACAGTATCCTACGAGCAGTACTTC CASSSTVSYEQYF 13 TRBV11-2 NA TRBJ2-7 NA
TGTGCCAGCACGGAGGGTAGCTATGGCTACACCTTC CASTEGSYGYTF 12 TRBV2 NA TRBJ1-2 NA
TGTGCCAGCAGTTTAGACAGATTAACCAATGAGCAGTTCTTC CASSLDRLTNEQFF 14 TRBV27 few TRBJ2-1 NA
TGTGCCAGCAGCTTTAGCGGGGGAAGTACTAGCACAGATACGCAGTATTTT CASSFSGGSTSTDTQYF 17 TRBV7-2 NA TRBJ2-3 TRBD2
TGCGCCAGCAGTGATTTGGAGGCCCAGTACTTC CASSDLEAQYF 11 TRBV10-2 NA TRBJ2-5 NA
TGCGCCAGCAGCCAAGACACAGGGATTGTGACTGGGGCCAACGTCCTGACTTTC CASSQDTGIVTGANVLTF 18 TRBV4-3 NA TRBJ2-6 NA
TGCAGCCTGAGAAGGGGAGAGACCCAGTACTTC CSLRRGETQYF 11 TRBV29-1 NA TRBJ2-5 NA
TGTGCCAGCAGCTTAGGCCCAGGAGGTAATGAGCAGTTCTTC CASSLGPGGNEQFF 14 TRBV7-9 NA TRBJ2-1 NA
TGTGCCAGCAGCTTAGGGGGGGGAGGTACCTCCTACAATGAGCAGTTCTTC CASSLGGGGTSYNEQFF 17 TRBV7-9 once TRBJ2-1 TRBD2